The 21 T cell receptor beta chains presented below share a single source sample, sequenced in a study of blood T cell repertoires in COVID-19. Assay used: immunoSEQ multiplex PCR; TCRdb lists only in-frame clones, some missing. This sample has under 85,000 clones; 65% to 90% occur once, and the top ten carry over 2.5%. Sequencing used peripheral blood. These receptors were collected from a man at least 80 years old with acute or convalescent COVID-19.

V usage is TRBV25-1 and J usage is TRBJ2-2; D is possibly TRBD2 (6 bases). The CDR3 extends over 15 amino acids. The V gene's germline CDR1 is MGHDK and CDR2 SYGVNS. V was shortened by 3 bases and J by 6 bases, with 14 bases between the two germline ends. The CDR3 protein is CASSEHGGGPGELFF. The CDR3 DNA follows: TGTGCCAGCAGTGAGCACGGGGGTGGTCCCGGGGAGCTGTTTTTT.

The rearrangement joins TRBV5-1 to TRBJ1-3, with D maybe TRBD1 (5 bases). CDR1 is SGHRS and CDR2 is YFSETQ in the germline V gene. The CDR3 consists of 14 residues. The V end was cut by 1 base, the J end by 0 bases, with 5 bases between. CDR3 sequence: CASSLTGSGNTIYF. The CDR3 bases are TGCGCCAGCAGCTTGACAGGCTCTGGAAACACCATATATTTT.

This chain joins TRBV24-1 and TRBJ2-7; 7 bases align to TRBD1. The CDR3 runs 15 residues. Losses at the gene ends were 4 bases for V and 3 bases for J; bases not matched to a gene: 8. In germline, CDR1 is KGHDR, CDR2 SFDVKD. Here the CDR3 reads CATSDPRTGGYEQYF. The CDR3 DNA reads TGTGCCACCAGTGACCCGCGGACAGGAGGCTACGAGCAGTACTTC.

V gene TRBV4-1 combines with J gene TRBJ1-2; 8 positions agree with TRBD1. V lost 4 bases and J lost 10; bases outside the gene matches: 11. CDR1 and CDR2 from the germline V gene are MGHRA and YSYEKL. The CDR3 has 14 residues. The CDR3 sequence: CASSPIAGQGVYTF. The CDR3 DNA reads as TGCGCCAGCAGCCCGATCGCAGGACAGGGAGTCTACACCTTC.

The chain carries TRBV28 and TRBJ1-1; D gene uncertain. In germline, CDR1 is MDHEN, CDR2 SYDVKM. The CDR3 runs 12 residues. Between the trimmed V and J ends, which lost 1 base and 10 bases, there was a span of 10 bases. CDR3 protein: CASSLSGIGAFF. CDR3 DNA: TGTGCCAGCAGTTTATCCGGGATAGGAGCTTTCTTT.

CDR3 in DNA: TGTGCCAGCAGTCACGGACAGGGGGGTGAAGCTTTCTTT. It translates to CASSHGQGGEAFF. The chain uses TRBV6-2 or TRBV6-3 and TRBJ1-1; TRBD1 agrees at 10 bases. The CDR3 runs 13 residues. With 5 bases clipped from V and 7 bases from J, the junction kept 4 bases outside the gene matches. Germline V gene lookup returns CDR1 MNHEY and CDR2 SVGEGT.

Here the CDR3 reads CASSRLAGAITDTQYF. The CDR3, as DNA: TGTGCCAGCAGTAGGCTAGCGGGAGCGATCACAGATACGCAGTATTTT. The J gene is TRBJ2-3, the V gene TRBV6-2 or TRBV6-3; TRBD2 agrees at 10 bases. CDR1 and CDR2 (germline): MNHEY, SVGEGT. With 5 bases clipped from V and 2 bases from J, the junction kept 7 bases outside the gene matches. This CDR3 has 16 residues.

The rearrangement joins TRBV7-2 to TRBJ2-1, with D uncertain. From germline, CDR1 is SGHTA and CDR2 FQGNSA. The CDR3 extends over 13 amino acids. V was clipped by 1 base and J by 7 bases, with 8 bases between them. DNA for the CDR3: TGTGCCAGCAGCTTAGTAACCAGGAATGAGCAGTTCTTC. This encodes CASSLVTRNEQFF.

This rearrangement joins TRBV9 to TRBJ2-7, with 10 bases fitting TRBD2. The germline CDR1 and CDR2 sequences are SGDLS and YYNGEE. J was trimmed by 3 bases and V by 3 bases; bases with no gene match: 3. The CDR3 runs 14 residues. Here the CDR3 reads CASSGRLAGYEQYF. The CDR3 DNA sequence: TGTGCCAGCAGCGGCCGACTAGCGGGCTACGAGCAGTACTTC.

CDR3 amino acids: CASSLEPGSYEQYF. DNA for the CDR3: TGTGCCAGCAGCTTAGAACCGGGTTCCTACGAGCAGTACTTC. V usage is TRBV7-8 and J usage is TRBJ2-7; unclear D gene. The length of the CDR3 is 14 residues. Germline V gene lookup returns CDR1 SGHVS and CDR2 FQNEAQ. V lost 1 base and J 1 base, leaving 8 bases between the germline ends.

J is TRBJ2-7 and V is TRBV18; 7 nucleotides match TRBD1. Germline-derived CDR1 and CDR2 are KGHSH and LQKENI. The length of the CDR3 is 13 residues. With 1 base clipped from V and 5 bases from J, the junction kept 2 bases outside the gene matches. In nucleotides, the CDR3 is TGTGCCAGCTCACCACTGACAGGGAACGAGCAGTACTTC. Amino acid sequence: CASSPLTGNEQYF. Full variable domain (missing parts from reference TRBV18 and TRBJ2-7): NAGVMQNPRHLVRRRGQEARLRCSPMKGHSHVYWYRQLPEEGLKFMVYLQKENIIDESGMPKERFSAEFPKEGPSILRIQQVVRGDSAAYFCASSPLTGNEQYFGPGTRLTVT.

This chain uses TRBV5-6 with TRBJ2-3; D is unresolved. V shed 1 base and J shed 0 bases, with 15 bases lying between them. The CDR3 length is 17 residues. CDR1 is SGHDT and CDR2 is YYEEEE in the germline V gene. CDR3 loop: CASSLTYISRSTDTQYF. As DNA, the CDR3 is TGTGCCAGCAGCTTGACATATATCTCGCGGAGCACAGATACGCAGTATTTT. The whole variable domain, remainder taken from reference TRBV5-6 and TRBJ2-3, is DAGVTQSPTHLIKTRGQQVTLRCSPKSGHDTVSWYQQALGQGPQFIFQYYEEEERQRGNFPDRFSGHQFPNYSSELNVNALLLGDSALYLCASSLTYISRSTDTQYFGPGTRLTVL.

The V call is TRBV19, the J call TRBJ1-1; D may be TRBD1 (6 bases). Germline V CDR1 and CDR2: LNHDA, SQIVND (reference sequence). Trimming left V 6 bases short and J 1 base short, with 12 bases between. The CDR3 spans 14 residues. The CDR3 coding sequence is TGTGCCAGTAGAACACAGGGCACGAACACTGAAGCTTTCTTT. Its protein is CASRTQGTNTEAFF.

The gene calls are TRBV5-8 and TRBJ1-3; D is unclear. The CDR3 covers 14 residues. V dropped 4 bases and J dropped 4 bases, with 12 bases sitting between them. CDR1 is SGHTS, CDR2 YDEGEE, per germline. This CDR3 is CASSPLRGGNTIYF. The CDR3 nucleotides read TGTGCCAGCAGCCCCCTTCGCGGCGGAAACACCATATATTTT.

This CDR3 is CASAEVALRYTF. CDR3 in DNA: TGTGCCAGCGCTGAGGTAGCCCTTCGCTACACCTTC. This rearrangement joins TRBV2 to TRBJ1-2; D unclear. Between the trimmed V and J ends, which lost 8 bases and 9 bases, there was a span of 16 bases. Germline V gene sequence: CDR1 SNHLY, CDR2 FYNNEI. This CDR3 comprises 12 residues.

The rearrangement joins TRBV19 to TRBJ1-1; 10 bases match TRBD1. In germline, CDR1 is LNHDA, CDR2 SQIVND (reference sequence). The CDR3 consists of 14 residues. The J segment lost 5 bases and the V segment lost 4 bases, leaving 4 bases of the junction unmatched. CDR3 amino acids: CASSKRGQGTEAFF. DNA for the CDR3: TGTGCCAGTAGTAAACGGGGACAGGGGACTGAAGCTTTCTTT.

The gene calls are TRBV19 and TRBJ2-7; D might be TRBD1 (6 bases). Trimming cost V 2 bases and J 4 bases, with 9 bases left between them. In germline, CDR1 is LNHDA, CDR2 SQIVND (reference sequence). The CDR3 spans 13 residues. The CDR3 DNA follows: TGTGCCAGTAGTATAACAGGGAAGTACGAGCAGTACTTC. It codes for CASSITGKYEQYF.

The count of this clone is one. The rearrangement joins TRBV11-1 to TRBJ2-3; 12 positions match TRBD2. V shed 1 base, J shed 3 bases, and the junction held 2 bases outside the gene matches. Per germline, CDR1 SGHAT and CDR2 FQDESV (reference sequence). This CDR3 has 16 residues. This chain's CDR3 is CASSLGTSGTTDTQYF. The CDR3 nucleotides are TGTGCCAGCAGCTTAGGGACTAGCGGGACGACAGATACGCAGTATTTT.

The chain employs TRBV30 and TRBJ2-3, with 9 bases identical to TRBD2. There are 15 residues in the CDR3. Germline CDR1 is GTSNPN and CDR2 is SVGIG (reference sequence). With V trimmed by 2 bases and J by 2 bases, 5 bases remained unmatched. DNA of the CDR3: TGTGCCTGGAGTAGGCTAGCGGGGATCACAGATACGCAGTATTTT. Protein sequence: CAWSRLAGITDTQYF.

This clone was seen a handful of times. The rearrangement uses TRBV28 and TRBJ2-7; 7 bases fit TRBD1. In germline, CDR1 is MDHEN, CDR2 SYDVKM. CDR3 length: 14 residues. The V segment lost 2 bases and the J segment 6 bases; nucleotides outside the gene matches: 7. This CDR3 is CASSLPDRTGEQYF. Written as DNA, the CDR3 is TGTGCCAGCAGTTTACCCGATCGGACAGGCGAGCAGTACTTC.

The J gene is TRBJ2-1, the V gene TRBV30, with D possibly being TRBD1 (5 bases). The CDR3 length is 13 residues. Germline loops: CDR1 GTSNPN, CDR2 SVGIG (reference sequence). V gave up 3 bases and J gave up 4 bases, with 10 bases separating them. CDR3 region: CAWRQGVYNEQFF. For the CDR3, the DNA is TGTGCCTGGAGGCAGGGTGTGTACAATGAGCAGTTCTTC.